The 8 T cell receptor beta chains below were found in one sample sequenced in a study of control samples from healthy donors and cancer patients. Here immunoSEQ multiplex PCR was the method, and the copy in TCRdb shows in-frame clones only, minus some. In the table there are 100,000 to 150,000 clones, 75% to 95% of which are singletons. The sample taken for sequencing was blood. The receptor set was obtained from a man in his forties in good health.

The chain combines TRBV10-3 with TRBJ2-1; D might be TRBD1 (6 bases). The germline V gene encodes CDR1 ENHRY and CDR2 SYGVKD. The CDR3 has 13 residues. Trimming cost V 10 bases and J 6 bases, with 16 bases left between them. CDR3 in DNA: TGTGCCACCTTCCGAGGGGGTGGCAATGAGCAGTTCTTC. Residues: CATFRGGGNEQFF.

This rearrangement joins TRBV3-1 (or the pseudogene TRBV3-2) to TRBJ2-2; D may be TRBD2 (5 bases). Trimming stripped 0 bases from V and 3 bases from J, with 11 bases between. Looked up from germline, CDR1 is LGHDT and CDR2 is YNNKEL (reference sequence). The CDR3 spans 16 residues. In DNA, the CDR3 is TGTGCCAGCAGCCAAGATTCGGGGTGGTACACCGGGGAGCTGTTTTTT. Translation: CASSQDSGWYTGELFF.

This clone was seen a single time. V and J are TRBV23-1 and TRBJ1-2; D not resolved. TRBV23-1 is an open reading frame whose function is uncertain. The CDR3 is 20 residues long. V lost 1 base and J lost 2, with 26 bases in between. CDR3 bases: TGCGCCAGCAGTCAATTCGGGGTCTGGTCCTGTACTTATAAGAACTATGGCTACACCTTC. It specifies CASSQFGVWSCTYKNYGYTF.

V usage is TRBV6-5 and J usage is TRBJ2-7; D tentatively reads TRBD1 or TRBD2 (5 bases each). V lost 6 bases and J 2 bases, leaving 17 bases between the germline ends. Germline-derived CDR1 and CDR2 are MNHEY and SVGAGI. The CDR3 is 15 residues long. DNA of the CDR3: TGTGCCAGCAGCTCCGTCCCCGGGACCACCTACGAGCAGTACTTC. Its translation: CASSSVPGTTYEQYF.

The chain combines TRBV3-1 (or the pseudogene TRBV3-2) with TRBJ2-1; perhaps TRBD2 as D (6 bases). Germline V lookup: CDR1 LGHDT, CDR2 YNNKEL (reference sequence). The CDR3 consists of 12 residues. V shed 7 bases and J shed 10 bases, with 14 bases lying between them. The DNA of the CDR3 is TGTGCCAGCACCCTGCTCGGAGGGGAGCAGTTCTTC. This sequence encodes CASTLLGGEQFF.

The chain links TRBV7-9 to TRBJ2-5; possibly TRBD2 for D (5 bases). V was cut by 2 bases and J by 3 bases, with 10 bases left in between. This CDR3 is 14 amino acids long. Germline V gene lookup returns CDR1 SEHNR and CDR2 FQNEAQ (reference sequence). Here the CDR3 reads CASSLLTGEETQYF. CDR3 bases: TGTGCCAGCAGCTTATTGACCGGGGAAGAGACCCAGTACTTC. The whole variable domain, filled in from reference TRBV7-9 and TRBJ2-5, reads DTGVSQNPRHKITKRGQNVTFRCDPISEHNRLYWYRQTLGQGPEFLTYFQNEAQLEKSRLLSDRFSAERPKGSFSTLEIQRTEQGDSAMYLCASSLLTGEETQYFGPGTRLLVL.

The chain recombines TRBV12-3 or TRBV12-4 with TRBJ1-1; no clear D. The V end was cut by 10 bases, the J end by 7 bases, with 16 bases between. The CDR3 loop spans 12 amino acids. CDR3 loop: CATRPSRIEAFF. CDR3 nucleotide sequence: TGTGCCACCCGACCCTCGAGGATTGAAGCTTTCTTT.

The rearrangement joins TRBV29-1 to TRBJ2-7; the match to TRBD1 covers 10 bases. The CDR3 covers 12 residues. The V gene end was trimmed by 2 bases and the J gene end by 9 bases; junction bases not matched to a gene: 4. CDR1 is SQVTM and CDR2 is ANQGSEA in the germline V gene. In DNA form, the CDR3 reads TGCAGCGTTGAACGGGACAGGGGAGGGCAGTACTTC. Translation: CSVERDRGGQYF.